Each of the 32 T cell receptor beta chains below was sequenced from the same sample in a study of blood T cell repertoires in COVID-19. Clones were read by immunoSEQ multiplex PCR, and TCRdb kept only the in-frame ones, dropping some. Of around 200,000 clones in the sample, 65% to 85% were seen once. Sequencing input: peripheral blood. The receptors stem from a middle-aged man with active or convalescent COVID-19.

J is TRBJ2-1 and V is TRBV7-9, with D unresolved. V was cut by 3 bases and J by 8 bases, with 17 bases left in between. Germline CDR1 reads SEHNR; CDR2 reads FQNEAQ (reference sequence). This CDR3 comprises 15 residues. In DNA form, the CDR3 reads TGTGCCAGCAGCTTGAGAGCCGAGTCTTATGATGAGCAGTTCTTC. Translation: CASSLRAESYDEQFF. Filled out from reference TRBV7-9 and TRBJ2-1, the complete variable domain reads DTGVSQNPRHKITKRGQNVTFRCDPISEHNRLYWYRQTLGQGPEFLTYFQNEAQLEKSRLLSDRFSAERPKGSFSTLEIQRTEQGDSAMYLCASSLRAESYDEQFFGPGTRLTVL.

This clone has more than one count but fewer than ten. The chain uses TRBV19 and TRBJ2-1; 8 nucleotides align to TRBD1. The J segment lost 10 bases and the V segment lost 7 bases, leaving 18 bases of the junction unmatched. Germline CDR1 reads LNHDA; CDR2 reads SQIVND (reference sequence). The CDR3 length is 16 residues. The CDR3 reads CASTKAPGTGRYEQFF. CDR3 bases: TGTGCCAGTACTAAAGCCCCCGGGACAGGTCGGTACGAGCAGTTCTTC.

In nucleotides, the CDR3 is TGTGCCAGCAGCCCGTCAGGGGGTACCATATATTTT. It yields the protein CASSPSGGTIYF. The chain carries TRBV7-2 and TRBJ1-3; 7 nucleotides align to TRBD1. Trimming cost V 5 bases and J 10 bases; bases outside gene matches: 5. Germline values: CDR1 SGHTA, CDR2 FQGNSA. CDR3 size: 12 residues.

The chain recombines TRBV6-5 with TRBJ1-5, with D tentatively TRBD1 (5 bases). The CDR3 totals 13 residues. Trimming shortened V by 7 bases and J by 5 bases, and 12 bases separated the two germline ends. In germline, CDR1 is MNHEY, CDR2 SVGAGI. The DNA of the CDR3 is TGTGCCAGCATCGAGACAGCCTATCAGCCCCAGCATTTT. It specifies CASIETAYQPQHF.

This rearrangement joins TRBV11-2 to TRBJ1-3, with D maybe TRBD1 (5 bases). CDR3 size: 16 residues. Germline-derived CDR1 and CDR2 are SGHAT and FQNNGV. V gave up 4 bases and J gave up 3 bases, with 16 bases separating them. For the CDR3, the DNA is TGTGCCAGCAGCTCTAGGCAGGGTTTAATTGGAAACACCATATATTTT. It yields the protein CASSSRQGLIGNTIYF.

The chain carries TRBV10-1 and TRBJ2-1; 11 positions agree with TRBD2. Germline trimming cut 0 bases from V and 9 bases from J; bases unmatched to any gene: 4. The CDR3 is 15 amino acids. Germline V lookup: CDR1 WNHNN, CDR2 SYGVQD (reference sequence). This chain's CDR3 is CASSESLAGGFEQFF. DNA of the CDR3: TGCGCCAGCAGTGAGTCGTTAGCGGGAGGGTTTGAGCAGTTCTTC.

The chain recombines TRBV6-1 with TRBJ1-6, with D possibly TRBD1 on 6 matching bases. Germline CDR1 reads MNHNS; CDR2 reads SASEGT. The CDR3 sequence is 14 residues long. The V gene lost 6 bases and the J gene lost 5 bases, with 11 bases spanning the gap. In nucleotides, the CDR3 is TGTGCCAGCAGCGACAGGCTTAATAATTCACCCCTCCACTTT. Translation gives CASSDRLNNSPLHF.

This rearrangement joins TRBV9 to TRBJ2-7; possibly TRBD2 for D (6 bases). V lost 4 bases to trimming and J lost 6 bases, with 17 bases between them. The CDR3 consists of 14 residues. Germline V CDR1 and CDR2: SGDLS, YYNGEE. Written as DNA, the CDR3 is TGTGCCAGCAGCTCCGGGACTGAAGACGGCGAGCAGTACTTC. As protein: CASSSGTEDGEQYF. Combining the CDR3 with reference TRBV9 and TRBJ2-7 gives the whole variable domain DSGVTQTPKHLITATGQRVTLRCSPRSGDLSVYWYQQSLDQGLQFLIQYYNGEERAKGNILERFSAQQFPDLHSELNLSSLELGDSALYFCASSSGTEDGEQYFGPGTRLTVT.

This chain joins TRBV4-1 and TRBJ2-3; maybe TRBD2 (5 bases). Looked up from germline, CDR1 is MGHRA and CDR2 is YSYEKL. Deletions cut 4 bases from V and 0 bases from J, with 11 bases between. This CDR3 spans 15 amino acids. The CDR3 spells CASSLLELSTDTQYF. The CDR3 DNA sequence: TGCGCCAGCAGCCTACTAGAATTGAGCACAGATACGCAGTATTTT.

The rearrangement links TRBV30 to TRBJ1-6; the D is unclear. The CDR3 has 18 residues. Germline V gene lookup returns CDR1 GTSNPN and CDR2 SVGIG (reference sequence). The V and J ends lost 2 bases and 0 bases respectively, with 17 bases between them. The CDR3 loop reads CAWSSRTFLSSYNSPLHF. CDR3 coding DNA: TGTGCCTGGAGTTCCAGGACTTTTTTGAGCTCCTATAATTCACCCCTCCACTTT.

This clone was seen a handful of times. The chain uses TRBV2 and TRBJ1-1, with 7 bases aligning to TRBD1. Trimming cost V 7 bases and J 4 bases; bases outside gene matches: 6. Germline CDR1 and CDR2: SNHLY and FYNNEI. The CDR3 has 13 amino acids. CDR3 region: CASKDRESTEAFF. CDR3 DNA sequence: TGTGCCAGCAAAGACAGGGAGAGCACTGAAGCTTTCTTT. The full variable domain, its missing parts supplied by reference TRBV2 and TRBJ1-1, is EPEVTQTPSHQVTQMGQEVILRCVPISNHLYFYWYRQILGQKVEFLVSFYNNEISEKSEIFDDQFSVERPDGSNFTLKIRSTKLEDSAMYFCASKDRESTEAFFGQGTRLTVV.

The chain joins TRBV7-2 to TRBJ1-6; D possibly corresponds to TRBD1 (5 bases). This CDR3 comprises 15 residues. V lost 4 bases and J lost 9, with 16 bases in between. Looked up from germline, CDR1 is SGHTA and CDR2 is FQGNSA. The CDR3 spells CASSSSWGVGSPLHF. The CDR3 DNA is TGTGCCAGCAGCTCCTCGTGGGGGGTGGGTTCACCCCTCCACTTT.

The chain uses TRBV19 and TRBJ2-7; 7 bases line up with TRBD1. The CDR3 loop spans 14 amino acids. Germline V gives CDR1 LNHDA, CDR2 SQIVND (reference sequence). The ends lost 5 bases at V and 10 bases at J; junction bases unmatched: 14. CDR3 DNA: TGTGCCAGTAGTTCACAGACAGGGTTGGGGATCCAGTACTTC. It yields the protein CASSSQTGLGIQYF.

This chain links TRBV4-3 with TRBJ1-6; D gene uncertain. The CDR3 contains 16 residues. Germline CDR1 LGHNA, CDR2 YSLEER. Trimming stripped 1 base from V and 1 base from J, with 8 bases between. The chain's CDR3 is CASSQVGSSYNSPLHF. The CDR3 region has the DNA TGCGCCAGCAGCCAAGTCGGGTCTTCCTATAATTCACCCCTCCACTTT.

The rearrangement joins TRBV12-3 or TRBV12-4 to TRBJ1-2, with D maybe TRBD1 (6 bases). V shed 7 bases and J shed 7 bases, with 13 bases lying between them. The CDR3 sequence is 12 residues long. The CDR3 loop is CASNRDTFGYTF. The CDR3, as DNA: TGTGCCAGCAACCGGGACACCTTTGGCTACACCTTC.

The rearrangement uses TRBV6-2 or TRBV6-3 and TRBJ2-7; TRBD2 is a possible D gene (6 bases). The germline V gene encodes CDR1 MNHEY and CDR2 SVGEGT. With 2 bases removed from V and 0 bases from J, the gap between germline ends came to 14 bases. The CDR3 covers 16 residues. CDR3 in amino acids: CASSYRTILLSYEQYF. The CDR3 DNA reads TGTGCCAGCAGTTACCGGACTATCCTTCTCTCCTACGAGCAGTACTTC.

This chain connects TRBV5-1 to TRBJ2-7; 9 nucleotides align to TRBD1. The germline V gene has CDR1 SGHRS and CDR2 YFSETQ. With 4 bases clipped from V and 6 bases from J, the junction kept 5 bases outside the gene matches. CDR3 length equals 13 residues. CDR3 protein: CASSPGQGAEQYF. CDR3 bases: TGCGCCAGCAGCCCGGGACAGGGCGCCGAGCAGTACTTC.

This clone was recorded only once. The chain uses TRBV7-9 and TRBJ2-7, with 7 bases matching TRBD2. Unmatched junction bases numbered 4, after V lost 5 bases and J lost 6 bases. The CDR3 consists of 12 residues. Germline-derived CDR1 and CDR2 are SEHNR and FQNEAQ (reference sequence). This chain's CDR3 is CASSPGGSEQYF. In DNA, the CDR3 is TGTGCCAGCAGCCCCGGGGGGTCCGAGCAGTACTTC.

The chain joins TRBV6-5 to TRBJ1-1; a weak D match, TRBD1 (6 bases). V was cut by 6 bases and J by 1 base, with 15 bases left in between. Germline lookup yields CDR1 MNHEY and CDR2 SVGAGI. The CDR3 extends over 15 amino acids. The CDR3 DNA follows: TGTGCCAGCAGGCGTCAAGGGGGAAAGAACACTGAAGCTTTCTTT. It codes for CASRRQGGKNTEAFF.

V usage is TRBV30 and J usage is TRBJ2-3; no definite D call. Germline V lookup: CDR1 GTSNPN, CDR2 SVGIG (reference sequence). The ends were cut back, 3 bases at V and 0 bases at J, with 7 bases in the middle. This CDR3 has 13 amino acids. The CDR3 DNA is TGTGCCTGGAGCGTAGCTAGCACAGATACGCAGTATTTT. Translation: CAWSVASTDTQYF.

The J gene is TRBJ1-5, the V gene TRBV30, with TRBD1 matching 7 bases. There are 14 residues in the CDR3. CDR1 and CDR2 from the germline V gene are GTSNPN and SVGIG (reference sequence). V lost 0 bases and J lost 6; bases outside the gene matches: 5. CDR3 bases: TGTGCCTGGAGTGTAGGAGGGGGCGGTCAGCCCCAGCATTTT. Translated, it gives CAWSVGGGGQPQHF.

CDR3 DNA: TGTGCCAGCAGCCTCAAAACAGGGAAACCTGGGGCTTTCTTT. Amino acids: CASSLKTGKPGAFF. The V call is TRBV7-9, the J call TRBJ1-1; tentatively, D is TRBD1 (6 bases). V was trimmed by 5 bases and J by 11 bases, leaving 21 bases between them. The CDR3 runs to 14 residues. Germline lookup yields CDR1 SEHNR and CDR2 FQNEAQ (reference sequence).

In regard to this clone: Germline is not matched at one junction end, which may reflect a read error. The chain employs TRBV9 and TRBJ2-2; 9 nucleotides align to TRBD2. The CDR3 has 17 residues. Germline V gene lookup returns CDR1 SGDLS and CDR2 YYNGEE. In nucleotides, the CDR3 is TGTGCCCGCAGCGTAGACGGCGGGGGGGCCCCGGCCGGGGAGCTGTTTTTT. Translating gives CARSVDGGGAPAGELFF.

This chain joins TRBV7-2 and TRBJ2-7; 7 bases are shared with TRBD2. The germline CDR1 and CDR2 sequences are SGHTA and FQGNSA. V dropped 2 bases and J dropped 1; count of bases not matched to a gene: 5. This CDR3 comprises 15 residues. The CDR3 bases are TGTGCCAGCAGCTTACGGGGGGATAAGTCCTACGAGCAGTACTTC. Encoded protein: CASSLRGDKSYEQYF.

V gene TRBV4-1 combines with J gene TRBJ1-5; a weak D match, TRBD1 (5 bases). This CDR3 comprises 17 residues. Trimming stripped 0 bases from V and 7 bases from J, with 19 bases between. The germline gives CDR1 MGHRA, CDR2 YSYEKL. As DNA, the CDR3 is TGCGCCAGCAGCCAAGATACTCAGGCAGGGCTAAAACAGCCCCAGCATTTT. Translation: CASSQDTQAGLKQPQHF.

This clone was detected once. This chain connects TRBV5-4 to TRBJ2-1; tentative D call: TRBD2 (5 bases). Germline V gives CDR1 SGHNT, CDR2 YYREEE (reference sequence). This CDR3 has 16 amino acids. Between the trimmed V and J ends, which lost 3 bases and 4 bases, there was a span of 17 bases. The CDR3 coding sequence is TGTGCCAGCAGCTCGCCCGGACTTGGATTTTACAATGAGCAGTTCTTC. The encoded protein is CASSSPGLGFYNEQFF.

This sequence joins TRBV5-1 and TRBJ2-3; the D gene is possibly TRBD1 (6 bases). Trimming took off 0 bases at V and 1 base at J, with 6 bases between the two ends. Germline CDR1 is SGHRS and CDR2 is YFSETQ. The CDR3 sequence is 14 residues long. Here the CDR3 reads CASSLEGGTDTQYF. The CDR3 DNA follows: TGCGCCAGCAGCTTGGAGGGGGGCACAGATACGCAGTATTTT.

The rearrangement joins TRBV30 to TRBJ1-2; D gene unclear. V was clipped by 2 bases and J by 4 bases, with 14 bases between them. Germline loops: CDR1 GTSNPN, CDR2 SVGIG (reference sequence). There are 14 residues in the CDR3. DNA of the CDR3: TGTGCCTGGAGTATTGTCCCTAGGAGCTATGGCTACACCTTC. Protein: CAWSIVPRSYGYTF.

On this clone: An end of the junction differs from the germline gene, which may be a read error. The rearrangement uses TRBV7-3 and TRBJ2-5; no reliable D call. Germline assignment: CDR1 SGHTA and CDR2 FQGTGA. The CDR3 length is 13 residues. The CDR3 here is CASSSSPSENQYF. The CDR3 nucleotides read TGTGCCAGCAGCAGTTCCCCCAGCGAGAACCAGTACTTC.

The gene calls are TRBV28 and TRBJ1-2, with D perhaps TRBD1 (6 bases). The CDR3 covers 15 residues. V lost 5 bases and J 4 bases, leaving 17 bases between the germline ends. Germline V gives CDR1 MDHEN, CDR2 SYDVKM. The CDR3 DNA sequence: TGTGCCAGCAGTACTCTACGGACAGACTCCTATGGCTACACCTTC. It specifies CASSTLRTDSYGYTF.

The gene calls are TRBV6-6 and TRBJ2-7, with 7 bases lining up with TRBD2. From germline, CDR1 is MNHNY and CDR2 SVGAGI (reference sequence). The CDR3 sequence is 16 residues long. The V segment lost 2 bases and the J segment 2 bases; nucleotides outside the gene matches: 9. The CDR3 loop is CASSYPPGLSAYEQYF. CDR3 nucleotide sequence: TGTGCCAGCAGTTACCCTCCGGGACTATCTGCCTACGAGCAGTACTTC.

This clone was detected only once. The chain carries TRBV4-3 and TRBJ1-4; TRBD1 aligns across 7 bases. CDR1 LGHNA and CDR2 YSLEER come from the germline V gene. CDR3 length equals 18 residues. V was clipped by 2 bases and J by 7 bases; unmatched bases: 16. CDR3 in DNA: TGCGCCAGCAGCCAAAGGCGGGGGGACAGATACTTTACTGAAAAACTGTTTTTT. Its protein product is CASSQRRGDRYFTEKLFF.